This T cell receptor beta chain was retrieved from a study of immune cell composition in non-small cell lung cancer. Normal lung was taken at the farthest possible site, at least 3 cm from tumour. Study findings and constraints: Clones >0.5% enriched in tumour were rarer in adenocarcinoma (roughly 33%) than squamous (roughly 75%).

Sequencing was performed with immunoSEQ multiplex PCR; in TCRdb, only in-frame clones are kept and a portion is missing. The repertoire has 3,000 to 4,500 clones, around 75% of them found once; the top ten carry roughly 29%. This clone was found once. Its antigen is unidentified. Germline V lookup: CDR1 SNHLY, CDR2 FYNNEI. The V and J ends lost 4 bases and 3 bases respectively, with 3 bases between them. This CDR3 has 12 residues. What was sequenced was non-adjacent lung tissue. The gene calls are TRBV2 and TRBJ2-2; D is undetermined. The source of this sequence is a human donor with non-small cell lung cancer. The CDR3 bases are TGTGCCAGCAGTGCGGACACCGGGGAGCTGTTTTTT. Protein: CASSADTGELFF. Using reference TRBV2 and TRBJ2-2 for the parts outside the CDR3, the full variable domain is EPEVTQTPSHQVTQMGQEVILRCVPISNHLYFYWYRQILGQKVEFLVSFYNNEISEKSEIFDDQFSVERPDGSNFTLKIRSTKLEDSAMYFCASSADTGELFFGEGSRLTVL.